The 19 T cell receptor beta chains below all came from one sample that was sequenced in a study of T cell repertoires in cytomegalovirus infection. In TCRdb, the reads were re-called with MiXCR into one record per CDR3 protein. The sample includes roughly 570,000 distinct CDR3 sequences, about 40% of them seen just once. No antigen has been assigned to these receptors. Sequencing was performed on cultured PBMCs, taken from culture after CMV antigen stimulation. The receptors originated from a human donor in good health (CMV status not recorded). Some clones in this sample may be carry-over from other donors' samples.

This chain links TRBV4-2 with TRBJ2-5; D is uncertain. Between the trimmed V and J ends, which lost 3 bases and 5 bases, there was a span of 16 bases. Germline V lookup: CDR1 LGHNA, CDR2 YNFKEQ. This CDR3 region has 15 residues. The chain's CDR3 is CASSHRSLSLETQYF. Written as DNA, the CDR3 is TGTGCCAGCAGCCATAGGAGTTTATCCCTGGAGACCCAGTACTTC.

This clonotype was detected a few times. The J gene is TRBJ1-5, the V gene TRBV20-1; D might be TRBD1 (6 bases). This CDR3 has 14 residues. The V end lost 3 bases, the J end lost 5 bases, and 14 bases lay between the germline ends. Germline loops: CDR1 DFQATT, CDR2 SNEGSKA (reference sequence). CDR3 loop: CSASAKPGDQPQHF. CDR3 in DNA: TGCAGTGCTAGCGCAAAGCCAGGGGATCAGCCCCAGCATTTT.

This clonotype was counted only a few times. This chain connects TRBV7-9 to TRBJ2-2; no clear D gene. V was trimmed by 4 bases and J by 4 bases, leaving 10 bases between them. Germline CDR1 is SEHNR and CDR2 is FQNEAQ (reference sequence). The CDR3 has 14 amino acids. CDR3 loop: CASSSAQITGELFF. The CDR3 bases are TGTGCCAGCAGCTCCGCCCAAATCACCGGGGAGCTGTTTTTT.

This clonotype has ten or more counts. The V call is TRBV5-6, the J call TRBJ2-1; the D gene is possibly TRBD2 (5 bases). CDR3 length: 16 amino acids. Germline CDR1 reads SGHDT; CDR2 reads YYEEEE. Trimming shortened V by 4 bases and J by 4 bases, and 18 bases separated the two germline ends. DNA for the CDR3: TGTGCCAGCAGCCGATCCGGTTCGAGCGGATACAATGAGCAGTTCTTC. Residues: CASSRSGSSGYNEQFF.

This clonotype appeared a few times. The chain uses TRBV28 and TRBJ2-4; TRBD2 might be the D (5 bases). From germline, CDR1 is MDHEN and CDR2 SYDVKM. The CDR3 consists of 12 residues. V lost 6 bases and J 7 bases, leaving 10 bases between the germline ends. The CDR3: CASRRGWNIQYF. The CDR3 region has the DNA TGTGCCAGCAGAAGAGGGTGGAACATTCAGTACTTC.

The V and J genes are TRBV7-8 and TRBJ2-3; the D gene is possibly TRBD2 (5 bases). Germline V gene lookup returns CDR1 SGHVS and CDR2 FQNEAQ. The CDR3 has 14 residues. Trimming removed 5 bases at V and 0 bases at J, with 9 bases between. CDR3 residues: CASSTDWSTDTQYF. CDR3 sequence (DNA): TGTGCCAGCAGCACGGACTGGAGCACAGATACGCAGTATTTT.

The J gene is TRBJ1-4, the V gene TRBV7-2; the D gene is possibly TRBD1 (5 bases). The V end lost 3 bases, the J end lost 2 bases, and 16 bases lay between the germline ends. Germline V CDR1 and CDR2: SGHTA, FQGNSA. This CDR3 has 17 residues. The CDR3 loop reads CASSLGTSPGTNEKLFF. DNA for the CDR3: TGTGCCAGCAGCTTGGGGACCTCACCAGGGACTAATGAAAAACTGTTTTTT. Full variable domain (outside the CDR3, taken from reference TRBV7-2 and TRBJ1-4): GAGVSQSPSNKVTEKGKDVELRCDPISGHTALYWYRQSLGQGLEFLIYFQGNSAPDKSGLPSDRFSAERTGGSVSTLTIQRTQQEDSAVYLCASSLGTSPGTNEKLFFGSGTQLSVL.

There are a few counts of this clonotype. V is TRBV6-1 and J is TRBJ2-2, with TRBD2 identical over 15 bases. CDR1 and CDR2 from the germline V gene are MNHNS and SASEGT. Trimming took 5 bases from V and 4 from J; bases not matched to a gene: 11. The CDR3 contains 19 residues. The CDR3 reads CASSLRTSGGAGGTGELFF. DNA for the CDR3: TGTGCCAGCAGTCTGCGGACTAGCGGGGGGGCCGGCGGCACCGGGGAGCTGTTTTTT.

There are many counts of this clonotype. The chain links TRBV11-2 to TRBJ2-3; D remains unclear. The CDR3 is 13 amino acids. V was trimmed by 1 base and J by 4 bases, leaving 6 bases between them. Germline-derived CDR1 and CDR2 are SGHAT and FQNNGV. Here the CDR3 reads CASSLVGPDTQYF. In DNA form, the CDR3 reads TGTGCCAGCAGCTTAGTTGGTCCAGATACGCAGTATTTT.

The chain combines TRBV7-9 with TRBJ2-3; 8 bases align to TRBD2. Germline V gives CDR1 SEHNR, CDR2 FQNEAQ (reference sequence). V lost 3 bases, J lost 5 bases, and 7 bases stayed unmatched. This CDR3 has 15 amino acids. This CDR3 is CASSLPGLEVDTQYF. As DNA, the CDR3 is TGTGCCAGCAGCTTGCCGGGACTAGAGGTAGATACGCAGTATTTT.

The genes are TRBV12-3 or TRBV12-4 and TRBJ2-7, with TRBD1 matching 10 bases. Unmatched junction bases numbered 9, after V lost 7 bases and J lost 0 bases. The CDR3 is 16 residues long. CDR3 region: CASTLPGTGVSYEQYF. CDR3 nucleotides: TGTGCCAGCACCCTACCTGGGACAGGGGTCTCCTACGAGCAGTACTTC.

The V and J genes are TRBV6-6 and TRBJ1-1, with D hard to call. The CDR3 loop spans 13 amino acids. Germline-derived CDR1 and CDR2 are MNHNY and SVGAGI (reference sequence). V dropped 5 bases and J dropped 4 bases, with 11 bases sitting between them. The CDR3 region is CASSLQKFTEAFF. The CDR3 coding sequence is TGTGCCAGCAGTCTACAGAAATTCACTGAAGCTTTCTTT.

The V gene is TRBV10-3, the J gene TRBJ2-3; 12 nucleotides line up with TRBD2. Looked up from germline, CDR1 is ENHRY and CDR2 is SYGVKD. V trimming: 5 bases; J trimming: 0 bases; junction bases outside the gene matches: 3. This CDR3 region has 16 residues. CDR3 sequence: CAISRLAGVSTDTQYF. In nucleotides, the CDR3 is TGTGCCATCAGTAGACTAGCGGGGGTGAGCACAGATACGCAGTATTTT.

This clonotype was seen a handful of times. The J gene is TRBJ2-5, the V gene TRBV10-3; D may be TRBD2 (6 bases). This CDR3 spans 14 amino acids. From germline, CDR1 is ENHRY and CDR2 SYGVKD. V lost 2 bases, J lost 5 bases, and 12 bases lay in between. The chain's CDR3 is CAISERWAGETQYF. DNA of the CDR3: TGTGCCATCAGTGAGAGATGGGCGGGGGAGACCCAGTACTTC.

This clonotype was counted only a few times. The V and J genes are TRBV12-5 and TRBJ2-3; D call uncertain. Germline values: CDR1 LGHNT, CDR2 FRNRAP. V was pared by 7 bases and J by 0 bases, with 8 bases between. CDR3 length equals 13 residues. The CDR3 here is CASVLSSTDTQYF. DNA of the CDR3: TGTGCTAGTGTATTATCTAGCACAGATACGCAGTATTTT.

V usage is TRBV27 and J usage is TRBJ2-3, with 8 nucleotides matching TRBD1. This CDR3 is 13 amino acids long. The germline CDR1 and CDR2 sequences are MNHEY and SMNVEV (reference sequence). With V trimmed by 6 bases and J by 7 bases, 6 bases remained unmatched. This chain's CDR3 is CASRGTGLYTQYF. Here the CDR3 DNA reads TGTGCCAGCAGGGGGACAGGCCTTTATACGCAGTATTTT.

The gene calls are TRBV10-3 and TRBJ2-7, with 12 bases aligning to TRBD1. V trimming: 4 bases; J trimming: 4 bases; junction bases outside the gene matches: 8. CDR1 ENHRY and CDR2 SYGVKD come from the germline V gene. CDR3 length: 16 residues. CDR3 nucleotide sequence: TGTGCCATCAGTGCCCGCCGGGACAGGGGGCTATACGAGCAGTACTTC. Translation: CAISARRDRGLYEQYF.

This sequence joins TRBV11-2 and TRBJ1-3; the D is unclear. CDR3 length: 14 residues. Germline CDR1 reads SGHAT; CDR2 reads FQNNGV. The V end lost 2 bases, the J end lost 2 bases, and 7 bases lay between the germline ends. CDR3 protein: CASSLTIPGNTIYF. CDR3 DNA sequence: TGTGCCAGCAGCTTAACAATCCCTGGAAACACCATATATTTT.

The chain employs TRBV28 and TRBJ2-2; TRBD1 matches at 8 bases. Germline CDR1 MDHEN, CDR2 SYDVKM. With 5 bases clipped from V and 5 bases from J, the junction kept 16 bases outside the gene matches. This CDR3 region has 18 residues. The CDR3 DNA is TGTGCCAGCAGTATCCGGACAGGGAGCGTCTCTGGAACCGGGGAGCTGTTTTTT. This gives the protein CASSIRTGSVSGTGELFF.